A single sample is the source of the 14 T cell receptor beta chains below, sequenced in a study of Graves' ophthalmopathy and Graves' hyperthyroidism. Using RNA transcripts, the TCR beta CDR3 regions were amplified. RT-PCR was first run with HTBI primers, then multiplex PCR in a second round. TCRdb re-called the multiplex PCR reads through MiXCR, storing one row per CDR3 protein. The table lists about 370,000 distinct CDR3 sequences, around 16% of them singletons. Sequencing was carried out using peripheral blood. The receptors come from a woman between 18 and 29 years old with Graves' ophthalmopathy.

There are many counts of this clonotype. The chain uses TRBV19 and TRBJ1-5; no clear D. Germline CDR1 and CDR2: LNHDA and SQIVND (reference sequence). The CDR3 totals 13 residues. Trimming cost V 3 bases and J 3 bases, with 6 bases left between them. CDR3 in DNA: TGTGCCAGTAGTATCGCCCACAATCAGCCCCAGCATTTT. The encoded protein is CASSIAHNQPQHF.

The chain uses TRBV5-1 and TRBJ2-5; D is possibly TRBD1 or TRBD2 (5 bases each). Germline lookup yields CDR1 SGHRS and CDR2 YFSETQ. This CDR3 region has 14 residues. V was cut by 3 bases and J by 1 base, with 10 bases left in between. The CDR3 DNA sequence: TGCGCCAGCAGCTGGAAGGGACCCCAAGAGACCCAGTACTTC. This encodes CASSWKGPQETQYF.

Ten or more counts support this clonotype. Relative to the germline gene, one junction end is altered; a read error may explain this. The chain links TRBV7-7 to TRBJ2-2; no firm D call. CDR1 and CDR2 from the germline V gene are SSHAT and FNYEAQ (reference sequence). This CDR3 is built from 13 residues. The CDR3 region is CASSFSTTGELFF. DNA of the CDR3: TGTGCTAGCAGCTTTAGCACCACCGGGGAGCTGTTTTTT. The complete variable domain, with remaining parts taken from reference TRBV7-7 and TRBJ2-2, reads GAGVSQSPRYKVTKRGQDVTLRCDPISSHATLYWYQQALGQGPEFLTYFNYEAQPDKSGLPSDRFSAERPEGSISTLTIQRTEQRDSAMYRCASSFSTTGELFFGEGSRLTVL.

This clonotype was recorded many times. The chain recombines TRBV28 with TRBJ1-2; TRBD1 might be the D (6 bases). This CDR3 region has 18 residues. Trimming left V 3 bases short and J 3 bases short, with 23 bases between. Germline V gene lookup returns CDR1 MDHEN and CDR2 SYDVKM. This CDR3 reads CASSFPPSGGAQDYGYTF. CDR3 nucleotides: TGTGCCAGCAGTTTCCCGCCAAGCGGGGGGGCGCAAGACTATGGCTACACCTTC.

This clonotype has a count of ten or more. CDR3 region: CASSPRAGTEAFF. The DNA of the CDR3 is TGCGCCAGCAGCCCCCGGGCGGGCACTGAAGCTTTCTTT. The V call is TRBV5-1, the J call TRBJ1-1, with unresolved D. Per germline, CDR1 SGHRS and CDR2 YFSETQ. CDR3 length: 13 amino acids. V was clipped by 4 bases and J by 4 bases, with 11 bases between them.

This chain joins TRBV18 and TRBJ1-1; a weak D match, TRBD1 (5 bases). The V end lost 4 bases, the J end lost 0 bases, and 24 bases lay between the germline ends. The V gene's germline CDR1 is KGHSH and CDR2 LQKENI. The CDR3 is made up of 19 amino acids. In nucleotides, the CDR3 is TGTGCCAGCTCACTCGGAGGGGACGTTTGGATTGCAGTGAACACTGAAGCTTTCTTT. Its translation is CASSLGGDVWIAVNTEAFF.

In this sample, this clonotype turned up many times. This chain joins TRBV4-2 and TRBJ2-2, with TRBD2 matching 12 bases. V shed 5 bases, J shed 7 bases, and the junction held 11 bases outside the gene matches. Germline V gives CDR1 LGHNA, CDR2 YNFKEQ. The CDR3 has 17 residues. The CDR3 is CASSVPGLAGSSGELFF. CDR3 nucleotide sequence: TGTGCCAGCAGCGTCCCGGGACTAGCGGGCTCGAGCGGGGAGCTGTTTTTT.

This clonotype was found a few times. V gene TRBV6-1 combines with J gene TRBJ1-5; D ambiguous. This CDR3 has 14 residues. V was pared by 3 bases and J by 2 bases, with 8 bases between. Germline V lookup: CDR1 MNHNS, CDR2 SASEGT. DNA for the CDR3: TGTGCCAGCAGTGACACGATCGGCAATCAGCCCCAGCATTTT. This sequence encodes CASSDTIGNQPQHF.

This clonotype has a count of ten or more. The chain uses TRBV12-3 or TRBV12-4 and TRBJ2-7; 11 bases fit TRBD2. The length of the CDR3 is 15 residues. With V trimmed by 6 bases and J by 3 bases, 7 bases remained unmatched. In DNA form, the CDR3 reads TGTGCCAGCAGCGGGCCGGGACTAGCGGTCTACGAGCAGTACTTC. Translated, it gives CASSGPGLAVYEQYF.

The chain joins TRBV6-5 to TRBJ2-7; D not certain. Germline CDR1 is MNHEY and CDR2 is SVGAGI. This CDR3 comprises 13 residues. V lost 2 bases and J 3 bases, leaving 8 bases between the germline ends. As DNA, the CDR3 is TGTGCCAGCAGTTACGGGCCAGACTACGAGCAGTACTTC. Protein sequence: CASSYGPDYEQYF.

The chain combines TRBV29-1 with TRBJ1-5; D is unclear. Per the germline V gene, CDR1 is SQVTM and CDR2 is ANQGSEA. The CDR3 has 14 residues. V shed 5 bases and J shed 0 bases, with 11 bases lying between them. CDR3 bases: TGCAGCGTTATCTCAACCGATAGCAATCAGCCCCAGCATTTT. This codes for CSVISTDSNQPQHF.

This clonotype was counted ten times or more. The CDR3 nucleotides are TGTGCCAGCAGTTATCGACGGGGGGAGCTGTTTTTT. Protein product: CASSYRRGELFF. V usage is TRBV6-2 or TRBV6-3 and J usage is TRBJ2-2; D call uncertain. The germline V gene has CDR1 MNHEY and CDR2 SVGEGT. Deletions cut 3 bases from V and 8 bases from J, with 7 bases between. The CDR3 covers 12 residues.

This clonotype was counted at least ten times. This chain connects TRBV6-2 or TRBV6-3 to TRBJ2-2; TRBD1 matches at 8 bases. The CDR3 is 15 residues long. With V trimmed by 7 bases and J by 6 bases, 10 bases remained unmatched. The germline gives CDR1 MNHEY, CDR2 SVGEGT. In DNA, the CDR3 is TGTGCCAGCATCCGAAATTACAGGGGGTCCGGGGAGCTGTTTTTT. This translates into CASIRNYRGSGELFF.

The chain recombines TRBV19 with TRBJ1-1, with 9 bases matching TRBD1. From germline, CDR1 is LNHDA and CDR2 SQIVND (reference sequence). The CDR3 is 14 residues long. V lost 7 bases and J lost 1; bases outside the gene matches: 4. The CDR3 region is CASIPGQGNTEAFF. As DNA, the CDR3 is TGTGCCAGTATACCGGGACAGGGGAACACTGAAGCTTTCTTT.